This T cell receptor (beta chain) appears in the sequencing data of a study of patients and donors after allogeneic stem cell transplantation (dated by TCRdb to between 2020 and 2021). This clonotype was seen a few times. Its antigen is not yet known. Qualities for individual bases were not recorded, and no much larger clone is one base off. The CDR3 covers 13 residues, taking in both the cysteine and the phenylalanine. The sequence is cut down to CDR3 DNA, 39 bases in frame from base 1. CDR1 SQVTM and CDR2 ANQGSEA are derived from the germline V gene. V is shortened by 4 bases, J by 4 bases, and the region joining them spans 13 bases. Receptors were amplified or captured by RT-PCR. The sequencer was a NextSeq 550. TCRdb reworked the public reads: Q25 trimming with fastp, MiXCR clone assembly, productive beta chains retained. Rows are combined by CDR3 protein, so each entry shows the most common genes and DNA. For this sample there are some 880,000 distinct CDR3 sequences; about a sixth appear just once. The top ten constitute 5% to 6.5% of the sample.

Source material: blood, either unsorted or a sorted T cell fraction (not recorded which). The V gene is TRBV29-1 and the J gene is TRBJ1-2; the D segment could be TRBD1, given 6 matching bases. The TCR comes from a human donor who was either an allogeneic HSCT recipient or a stem cell or donor lymphocyte infusion donor (not recorded which). It is not recorded whose cells these are; they may come from a transplant donor. The CDR3 region: CSVGTAASYGYTF. The bases are TGCAGCGTTGGGACAGCCGCATCCTATGGCTACACCTTC.